The 26 T cell receptor beta chains presented below share a single source sample, sequenced in a study of T cells in women clearing cervical HPV infection. The method was immunoSEQ multiplex PCR; TCRdb's version includes in-frame clones alone and lacks a portion of them. The sample has some 40,000 clones. Material for sequencing was blood buffy coat. The receptor source for this set is a woman aged 18 to 75 with a cervical HPV16 infection that either progressed to CIN3+ or cleared (not recorded which).

CDR3 DNA, as far as it was read: TGCAGCGTTGAAGGACGACGACAGGTCGAG. Translated, it gives CSVEGRRQVE. The whole CDR3 is CSVEGRRQVEQYF. V gene TRBV29-1 combines with J gene TRBJ2-7; D might be TRBD1 (6 bases). The read finishes 3 residues shy of the CDR3 end, and the germline J gene is used to complete it. The CDR3 sequence is 13 residues long. CDR1 and CDR2 (germline): SQVTM, ANQGSEA. The ends were cut back, 1 base at V and 6 bases at J, with 13 bases in the middle.

Details on this clone: Coverage ceases 3 residues before the CDR3 finishes, and the germline J gene fills in the end. The chain recombines TRBV19 with TRBJ2-3; D is uncertain. Per germline, CDR1 LNHDA and CDR2 SQIVND (reference sequence). The length of the CDR3 is 13 residues. Partial CDR3 DNA: TGTGCCAGTAGTATTGAAGCCCAAGAGACG. This gives the protein CASSIEAQET. In full, the CDR3 reads CASSIEAQETQYF. The full variable domain, completed using reference TRBV19 and TRBJ2-3, is DGGITQSPKYLFRKEGQNVTLSCEQNLNHDAMYWYRQDPGQGLRLIYYSQIVNDFQKGDIAEGYSVSREKKESFPLTVTSAQKNPTAFYLCASSIEAQETQYFGPGTRLTVL.

Comment on this clone: The DNA ends 3 residues before the CDR3 does, and the rest of the CDR3 is filled in from the germline J gene. The V and J genes are TRBV18 and TRBJ2-7, with D possibly matching TRBD1 (6 bases). In germline, CDR1 is KGHSH, CDR2 LQKENI. With 1 base removed from V and 6 bases from J, the gap between germline ends came to 10 bases. The CDR3 is 13 amino acids. The part of the CDR3 DNA that was read is TGTGCCAGCTCACCACAGGGGGTAGGCGAG. Its translation is CASSPQGVGE. The full CDR3 sequence reads CASSPQGVGEQYF.

As for this clone: One junction end does not reproduce the germline sequence, and a read error may be involved. The CDR3 goes on 3 residues after the read ends, and that part is filled in from the germline J gene. The rearrangement joins TRBV4-2 to TRBJ2-4; tentatively, D is TRBD2 (7 bases). The CDR3 loop spans 17 amino acids. Germline lookup yields CDR1 LGHNA and CDR2 YNFKEQ. CDR3 DNA, as far as it was read: TGCGCCAGCAGCCAAGAAGGCACAGGGCCGCGGGGGAACATT. Encoded protein: CASSQEGTGPRGNI. The whole CDR3 protein is CASSQEGTGPRGNIQYF.

The CDR3 here is CASKGRGGNTGELFF. The CDR3 DNA, read in part, is TGTGCCAGCAAAGGTAGGGGGGGGAACACCGGGGAG. The V gene is TRBV7-9, the J gene TRBJ2-2, with a possible D match to TRBD2 (7 bases). Sequencing ends 3 residues short of the CDR3 end; the germline J gene provides the rest. V was trimmed by 7 bases and J by 1 base, leaving 13 bases between them. Germline V CDR1 and CDR2: SEHNR, FQNEAQ (reference sequence). The CDR3 has 15 amino acids.

To note about this clone: With the read ending 3 residues before the CDR3 end, the germline J gene is used to fill in that end. This rearrangement joins TRBV20-1 to TRBJ2-2, with a tentative D call TRBD2 (7 bases). The length of the CDR3 is 15 residues. V was trimmed by 6 bases and J by 6 bases, leaving 20 bases between them. Per the germline V gene, CDR1 is DFQATT and CDR2 is SNEGSKA (reference sequence). CDR3 sequence reads: CSARLGGGPSGELFF. The covered CDR3 bases are TGCAGTGCGCGATTAGGGGGGGGGCCTTCCGGGGAG.

Worth noting for this clone: The read finishes 3 residues shy of the CDR3 end, and the germline J gene is used to complete it. J is TRBJ2-3 and V is TRBV19, with a possible D match to TRBD1 (6 bases). The CDR3 has 15 residues. Germline CDR1 and CDR2: LNHDA and SQIVND (reference sequence). V gave up 4 bases and J gave up 5 bases, with 16 bases separating them. The CDR3 bases that were read are TGTGCCAGTAGTACCGGACAGCGCGGACGAGATACG. As protein: CASSTGQRGRDT. The CDR3 in full is CASSTGQRGRDTQYF.

Note on this clone: The CDR3 is cut off 3 residues early in the read; its end comes from the germline J gene. The chain links TRBV6-2 or TRBV6-3 to TRBJ2-1; 14 nucleotides line up with TRBD2. V dropped 4 bases and J dropped 9; count of bases not matched to a gene: 5. This CDR3 is 15 amino acids long. The germline V gene has CDR1 MNHEY and CDR2 SVGEGT. Incomplete CDR3 DNA: TGTGCCAGCAGTTTCCGACTAGCGGGAGGGGGTGAG. It yields the protein CASSFRLAGGGE. The CDR3, in full, reads CASSFRLAGGGEQFF.

Comment on this clone: The read finishes 3 residues shy of the CDR3 end, and the germline J gene is used to complete it. The chain is built from TRBV11-2 and TRBJ1-4, with 8 bases lining up with TRBD1. V lost 5 bases and J lost 5; bases outside the gene matches: 7. Per germline, CDR1 SGHAT and CDR2 FQNNGV. The CDR3 has 15 amino acids. This CDR3 reads CASSPGTGRNEKLFF. The part of the CDR3 DNA that was read is TGTGCCAGCAGCCCCGGGACAGGCCGGAATGAAAAA.

Of note for this clone: The read is 3 residues too short to cover the CDR3 end, so that end is filled in from the germline J gene. The J gene is TRBJ1-1, the V gene TRBV5-4, with 7 nucleotides matching TRBD1. The junction had 9 bases not matched to a gene; V was cut back by 2 bases and J by 5 bases. CDR3 size: 15 residues. CDR1 and CDR2 from the germline V gene are SGHNT and YYREEE (reference sequence). The CDR3 is CASSLRQGEGTEAFF. The CDR3 DNA, read in part, is TGTGCCAGCAGCTTAAGACAGGGAGAGGGTACTGAA.

The CDR3 loop is CASSSLRGVYPYEQYF. Partial CDR3 DNA: TGTGCCAGCTCTTCACTCCGGGGGGTTTACCCCTACGAG. This chain links TRBV6-2 or TRBV6-3 with TRBJ2-7, with 7 bases identical to TRBD2. The CDR3 end lies 3 residues beyond the end of the read and is filled in from the germline J gene. CDR1 MNHEY and CDR2 SVGEGT come from the germline V gene. V was pared by 8 bases and J by 2 bases, with 15 bases of the junction left unmatched. This CDR3 spans 16 amino acids.

Remarks on this clone: Read sequence stops 3 residues before the CDR3 end, and the germline J gene provides the missing end. J is TRBJ1-1 and V is TRBV7-3, with D possibly matching TRBD1 (6 bases). The CDR3 has 13 residues. CDR1 and CDR2 (germline): SGHTA, FQGTGA. V lost 5 bases to trimming and J lost 4 bases, with 11 bases between them. CDR3 sequence: CASSPQGSTEAFF. The sequenced part of the CDR3 DNA is TGTGCCAGCAGCCCTCAGGGGTCCACTGAA.

CDR3 sequence: CAISDIQRGYYEQYF. The CDR3 DNA, read in part, is TGTGCCATCAGTGATATCCAGCGGGGTTACTACGAG. V and J are TRBV10-3 and TRBJ2-7, with 7 positions matching TRBD2. The read gets to within 3 residues of the CDR3 end, and the germline J gene fills in the rest. The CDR3 loop spans 15 amino acids. Trimming took 3 bases from V and 3 from J; bases not matched to a gene: 8. CDR1 and CDR2 (germline): ENHRY, SYGVKD.

Notes on this clone: The CDR3 end lies 3 residues beyond the end of the read and is filled in from the germline J gene. The chain joins TRBV5-1 to TRBJ1-4; 10 bases agree with TRBD1. The CDR3 is made up of 16 amino acids. Germline CDR1 SGHRS, CDR2 YFSETQ. Trimming removed 0 bases from V and 7 bases from J; junction bases left unmatched: 6. Partial CDR3 DNA: TGCGCCAGCAGCTTGGGGGACAGGGGCTCGTTTGAAAAA. Translated: CASSLGDRGSFEK. Given in full, the CDR3 is CASSLGDRGSFEKLFF.

About this clone itself: Read coverage stops 3 residues before the CDR3 terminus; the germline J gene supplies the remainder. The V call is TRBV7-6, the J call TRBJ2-7, with D uncertain. Trimming took off 1 base at V and 5 bases at J, with 6 bases between the two ends. There are 12 residues in the CDR3. In germline, CDR1 is SGHVS, CDR2 FNYEAQ. The DNA read from the CDR3 is TGTGCCAGCAGCTTAGGTAGCAACGAG. It is translated as CASSLGSNE. The full CDR3 reads CASSLGSNEQYF.

Turning to this clone: The read stops 3 residues short of the end of the CDR3; the missing end is completed from the germline J gene. The genes are TRBV5-1 and TRBJ1-1; no definite D call. Germline CDR1 reads SGHRS; CDR2 reads YFSETQ. This CDR3 has 14 amino acids. The CDR3 loop reads CASSLGDLRVGAFF. The DNA read from the CDR3 is TGCGCCAGCAGCTTAGGAGACCTCCGGGTCGGG. Full variable domain (remainder filled in from reference TRBV5-1 and TRBJ1-1): KAGVTQTPRYLIKTRGQQVTLSCSPISGHRSVSWYQQTPGQGLQFLFEYFSETQRNKGNFPGRFSGRQFSNSRSEMNVSTLELGDSALYLCASSLGDLRVGAFFGQGTRLTVV.

Notes on this clone: From the germline J gene comes the end of the CDR3, since the read stops 3 residues before it. The V and J genes are TRBV5-1 and TRBJ2-6; 7 nucleotides line up with TRBD1. The germline V gene encodes CDR1 SGHRS and CDR2 YFSETQ. The CDR3 runs 16 residues. With 4 bases clipped from V and 4 bases from J, the junction kept 8 bases outside the gene matches. CDR3 residues: CASSEVRGSGANVLTF. CDR3 bases read: TGCGCCAGCAGCGAGGTCAGGGGGTCCGGGGCCAACGTC.

Points on this clone: The CDR3 end lies 3 residues beyond the end of the read and is filled in from the germline J gene. The chain is built from TRBV29-1 and TRBJ1-1; D not resolved. V was trimmed by 8 bases and J by 3 bases, leaving 16 bases between them. This CDR3 region has 13 residues. Germline V gene lookup returns CDR1 SQVTM and CDR2 ANQGSEA. The sequenced part of the CDR3 DNA is TGCAGCTCCTCCCTCTTCGGGTACACTGAA. Encoded protein: CSSSLFGYTE. The whole CDR3 protein reads CSSSLFGYTEAFF.

Of note for this clone: The missing CDR3 end, 3 residues past where the read stops, is filled in from the germline J gene. The chain has TRBV18 and TRBJ2-3, with TRBD1 identical over 7 bases. The trim removed 1 base at V and 6 bases at J, leaving 7 bases unmatched. CDR1 KGHSH and CDR2 LQKENI come from the germline V gene. CDR3 length equals 15 residues. The CDR3 spells CASSPRQGTDDTQYF. The covered CDR3 bases are TGTGCCAGCTCACCACGACAGGGAACGGATGATACG.

For this clone: The CDR3 end is not reached by the read, which stops 3 residues before it; the germline J gene fills it in. The V and J genes are TRBV5-1 and TRBJ2-1; 10 bases agree with TRBD2. The germline CDR1 and CDR2 sequences are SGHRS and YFSETQ. With 0 bases clipped from V and 7 bases from J, the junction kept 4 bases outside the gene matches. This CDR3 comprises 15 residues. The CDR3 loop is CASSLGAGGHNEQFF. Partial CDR3 DNA: TGCGCCAGCAGCTTGGGAGCGGGAGGGCATAATGAG.

In the case of this clone: With the read ending 3 residues before the CDR3 end, the germline J gene is used to fill in that end. The rearrangement joins TRBV5-6 to TRBJ2-2; no reliable D call. The CDR3 totals 13 residues. The germline V and J ends were trimmed by 4 bases and 2 bases, with 6 bases remaining between them. Germline loops: CDR1 SGHDT, CDR2 YYEEEE. The CDR3 region is CASSAGNTGELFF. CDR3 DNA, as far as it was read: TGTGCCAGCAGCGCAGGTAACACCGGGGAG.

As for this clone: Read coverage stops 3 residues before the CDR3 terminus; the germline J gene supplies the remainder. The gene calls are TRBV11-1 and TRBJ2-3; a possible D gene is TRBD2 (6 bases). There are 15 residues in the CDR3. The germline V and J ends were trimmed by 4 bases and 1 base, with 12 bases remaining between them. Germline loops: CDR1 SGHAT, CDR2 FQDESV (reference sequence). The CDR3 DNA, read in part, is TGTGCCAGCAGCTCCGGGACTCCTGGCACAGATACG. Protein sequence: CASSSGTPGTDT. The entire CDR3 is CASSSGTPGTDTQYF.

Comments on this clone: Sequencing ends 3 residues short of the CDR3 end; the germline J gene provides the rest. The chain links TRBV12-3 or TRBV12-4 to TRBJ1-1; 9 bases agree with TRBD1. The V gene end was trimmed by 2 bases and the J gene end by 5 bases; junction bases not matched to a gene: 3. This CDR3 region has 14 residues. CDR3 region: CASSLTGGRTEAFF. The CDR3 bases that were read are TGTGCCAGCAGTTTAACAGGGGGCAGAACTGAA.

A remark on this clone: The read finishes 3 residues shy of the CDR3 end, and the germline J gene is used to complete it. V is TRBV5-1 and J is TRBJ2-1; D may be TRBD1 (6 bases). This CDR3 is built from 15 residues. The V gene's germline CDR1 is SGHRS and CDR2 YFSETQ. V lost 0 bases to trimming and J lost 9 bases, with 16 bases between them. The CDR3 region is CASSLAAGLGGEQFF. The DNA read from the CDR3 is TGCGCCAGCAGCTTGGCGGCGGGTCTAGGGGGTGAG.

As regards this clone: The read terminates 3 residues ahead of where the CDR3 ends, so the germline J gene completes it. V gene TRBV20-1 combines with J gene TRBJ1-2; D is perhaps TRBD1 (6 bases). Germline loops: CDR1 DFQATT, CDR2 SNEGSKA (reference sequence). This CDR3 is 14 amino acids long. The V and J ends lost 8 bases and 4 bases respectively, with 20 bases between them. The CDR3 bases that were read are TGCAGTTCCAGGGGACCTCTCCAGATCTATGGC. This encodes CSSRGPLQIYG. The entire CDR3 sequence reads CSSRGPLQIYGYTF.

In regard to this clone: The read ends 3 residues early relative to the CDR3; the germline J gene fills the gap. V is TRBV20-1 and J is TRBJ2-7, with 11 bases fitting TRBD1. Unmatched junction bases numbered 3, after V lost 4 bases and J lost 4 bases. The CDR3 extends over 13 amino acids. The germline gives CDR1 DFQATT, CDR2 SNEGSKA (reference sequence). CDR3: CSAMDRGQYEQYF. The covered CDR3 bases are TGCAGTGCTATGGACAGGGGGCAGTACGAG.